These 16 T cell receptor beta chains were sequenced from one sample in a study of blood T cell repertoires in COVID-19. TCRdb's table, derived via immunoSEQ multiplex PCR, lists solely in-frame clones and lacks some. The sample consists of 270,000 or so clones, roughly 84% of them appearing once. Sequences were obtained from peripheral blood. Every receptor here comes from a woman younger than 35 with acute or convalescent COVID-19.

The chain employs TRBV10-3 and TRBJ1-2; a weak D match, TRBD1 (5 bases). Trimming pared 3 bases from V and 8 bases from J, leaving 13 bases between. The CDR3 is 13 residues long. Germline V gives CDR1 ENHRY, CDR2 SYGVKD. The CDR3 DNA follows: TGTGCCATCAGTGATGGGGGGAAGCGGGGCTACACCTTC. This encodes CAISDGGKRGYTF.

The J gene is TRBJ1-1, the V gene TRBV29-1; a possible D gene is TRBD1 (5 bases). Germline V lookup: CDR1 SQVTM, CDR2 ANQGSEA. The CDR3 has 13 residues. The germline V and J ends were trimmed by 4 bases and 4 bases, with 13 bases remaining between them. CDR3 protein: CSVVRGEVTEAFF. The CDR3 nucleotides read TGCAGCGTTGTTCGGGGGGAGGTCACTGAAGCTTTCTTT.

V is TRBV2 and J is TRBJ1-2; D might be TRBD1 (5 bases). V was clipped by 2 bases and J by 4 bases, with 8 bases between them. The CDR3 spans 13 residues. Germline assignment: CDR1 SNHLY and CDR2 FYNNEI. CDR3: CASSENRSYGYTF. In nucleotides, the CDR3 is TGTGCCAGCAGTGAAAACAGGAGCTATGGCTACACCTTC.

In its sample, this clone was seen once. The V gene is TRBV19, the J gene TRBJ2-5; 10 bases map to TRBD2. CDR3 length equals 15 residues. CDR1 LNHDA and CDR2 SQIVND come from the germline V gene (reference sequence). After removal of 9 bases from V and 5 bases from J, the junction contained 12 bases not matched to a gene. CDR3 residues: CASSGTSAKGETQYF. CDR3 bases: TGTGCCAGCTCGGGGACTAGCGCGAAAGGGGAGACCCAGTACTTC.

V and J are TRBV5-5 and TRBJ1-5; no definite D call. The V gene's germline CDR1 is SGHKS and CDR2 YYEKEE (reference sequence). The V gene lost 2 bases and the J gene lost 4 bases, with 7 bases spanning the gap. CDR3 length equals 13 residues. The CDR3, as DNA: TGTGCCAGCAGCTTCTCTGCGAATCAGCCCCAGCATTTT. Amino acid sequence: CASSFSANQPQHF.

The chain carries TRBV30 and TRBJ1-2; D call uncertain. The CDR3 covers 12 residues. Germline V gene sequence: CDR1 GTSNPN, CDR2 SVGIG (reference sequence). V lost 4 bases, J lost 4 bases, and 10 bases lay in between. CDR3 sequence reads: CAWKGVGYGYTF. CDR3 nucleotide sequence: TGTGCCTGGAAGGGAGTGGGCTATGGCTACACCTTC.

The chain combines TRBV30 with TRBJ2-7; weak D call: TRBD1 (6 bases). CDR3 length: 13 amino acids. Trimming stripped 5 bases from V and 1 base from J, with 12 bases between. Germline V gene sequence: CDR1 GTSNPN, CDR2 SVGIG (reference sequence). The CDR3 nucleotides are TGTGCCTGGGATACAGGGACGTCCTACGAGCAGTACTTC. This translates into CAWDTGTSYEQYF.

The chain's CDR3 is CASSPHSGSVTDTQYF. The CDR3 coding sequence is TGTGCCAGCAGCCCCCACAGCGGGAGCGTGACAGATACGCAGTATTTT. This chain connects TRBV6-2 or TRBV6-3 to TRBJ2-3, with 8 bases that match TRBD2. CDR1 MNHEY and CDR2 SVGEGT come from the germline V gene. The ends lost 6 bases at V and 3 bases at J; junction bases unmatched: 11. The CDR3 spans 16 residues.

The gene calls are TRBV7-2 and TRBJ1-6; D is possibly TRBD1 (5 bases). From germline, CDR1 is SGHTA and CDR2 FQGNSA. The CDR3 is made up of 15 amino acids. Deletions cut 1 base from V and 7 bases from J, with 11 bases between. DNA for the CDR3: TGTGCCAGCAGCTTAGTCCAGGGTAACAATTCACCCCTCCACTTT. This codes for CASSLVQGNNSPLHF.

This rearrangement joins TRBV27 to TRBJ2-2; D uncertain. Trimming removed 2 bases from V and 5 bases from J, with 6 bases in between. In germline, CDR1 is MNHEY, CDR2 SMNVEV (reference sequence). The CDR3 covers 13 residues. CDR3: CASSLAETGELFF. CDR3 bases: TGTGCCAGCAGTTTAGCGGAGACCGGGGAGCTGTTTTTT.

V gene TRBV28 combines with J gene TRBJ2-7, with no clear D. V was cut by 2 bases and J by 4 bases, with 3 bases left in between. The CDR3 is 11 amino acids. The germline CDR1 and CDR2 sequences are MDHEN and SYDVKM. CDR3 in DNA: TGTGCCAGCAGTTTACTTTACGAGCAGTACTTC. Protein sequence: CASSLLYEQYF.

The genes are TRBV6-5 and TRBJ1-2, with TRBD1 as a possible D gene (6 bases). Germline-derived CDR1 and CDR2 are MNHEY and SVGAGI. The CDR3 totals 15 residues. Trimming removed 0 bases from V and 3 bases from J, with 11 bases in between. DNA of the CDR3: TGTGCCAGCAGTTACTCCTGGACAGCCTACTATGGCTACACCTTC. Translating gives CASSYSWTAYYGYTF.

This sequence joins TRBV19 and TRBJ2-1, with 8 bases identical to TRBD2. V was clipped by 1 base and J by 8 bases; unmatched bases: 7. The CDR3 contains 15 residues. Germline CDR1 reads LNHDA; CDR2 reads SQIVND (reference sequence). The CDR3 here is CASSIVAGGADEQFF. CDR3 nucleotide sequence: TGTGCCAGTAGTATAGTGGCGGGAGGAGCGGATGAGCAGTTCTTC.

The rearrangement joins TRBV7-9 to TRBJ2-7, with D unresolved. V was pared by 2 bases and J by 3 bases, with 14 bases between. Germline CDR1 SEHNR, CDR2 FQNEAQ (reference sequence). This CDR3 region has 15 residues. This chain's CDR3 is CASSLFSGQHYEQYF. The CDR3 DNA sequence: TGTGCCAGCAGCTTATTCTCAGGCCAGCACTACGAGCAGTACTTC. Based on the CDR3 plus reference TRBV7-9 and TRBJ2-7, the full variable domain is DTGVSQNPRHKITKRGQNVTFRCDPISEHNRLYWYRQTLGQGPEFLTYFQNEAQLEKSRLLSDRFSAERPKGSFSTLEIQRTEQGDSAMYLCASSLFSGQHYEQYFGPGTRLTVT.

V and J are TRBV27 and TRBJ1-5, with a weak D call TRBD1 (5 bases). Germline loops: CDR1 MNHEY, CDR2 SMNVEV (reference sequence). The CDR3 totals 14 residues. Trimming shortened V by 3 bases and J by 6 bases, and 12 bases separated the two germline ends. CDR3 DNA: TGTGCCAGCAGTTTTGGGCAGGGCGGTCAGCCCCAGCATTTT. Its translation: CASSFGQGGQPQHF.

CDR3 sequence (DNA): TGTGCCAGCAGCCCTCCGAGGGGGGGCTACGAGCAGTACTTC. It yields the protein CASSPPRGGYEQYF. The chain uses TRBV7-9 and TRBJ2-7, with a possible D match to TRBD2 (7 bases). The CDR3 is 14 amino acids. CDR1 is SEHNR and CDR2 is FQNEAQ in the germline V gene (reference sequence). V was trimmed by 5 bases and J by 3 bases, leaving 14 bases between them.